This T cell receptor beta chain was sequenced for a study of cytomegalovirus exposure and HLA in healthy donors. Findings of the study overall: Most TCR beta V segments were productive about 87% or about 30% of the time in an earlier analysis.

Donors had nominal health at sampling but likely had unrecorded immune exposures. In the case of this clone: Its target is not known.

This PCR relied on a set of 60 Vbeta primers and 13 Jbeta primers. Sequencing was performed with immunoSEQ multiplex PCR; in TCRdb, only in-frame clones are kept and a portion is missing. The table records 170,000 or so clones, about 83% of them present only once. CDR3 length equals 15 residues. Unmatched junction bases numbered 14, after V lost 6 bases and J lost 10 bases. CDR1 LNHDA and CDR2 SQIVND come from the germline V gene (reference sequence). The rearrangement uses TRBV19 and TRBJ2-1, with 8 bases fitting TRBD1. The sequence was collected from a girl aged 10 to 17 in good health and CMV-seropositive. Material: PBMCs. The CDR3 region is CASRDGTGGDREQFF. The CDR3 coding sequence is TGTGCCAGTAGGGACGGGACAGGTGGGGATCGGGAGCAGTTCTTC. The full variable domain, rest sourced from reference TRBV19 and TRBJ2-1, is DGGITQSPKYLFRKEGQNVTLSCEQNLNHDAMYWYRQDPGQGLRLIYYSQIVNDFQKGDIAEGYSVSREKKESFPLTVTSAQKNPTAFYLCASRDGTGGDREQFFGPGTRLTVL.